This T cell receptor (beta chain) was captured by sequencing in a study of blood T cells in healthy people across ages. Across the whole study: About one barcoded beta molecule per two T cells was captured by template switching.

Primed by a sample-barcoded 5' primer and a J-beta primer mix, a second PCR proceeded for 7 to 11 cycles. Each cDNA was tagged by a template-switch adaptor containing 12 random nucleotides. TCRdb used MiXCR to reprocess the 5' RACE reads, holding one entry per CDR3 protein. The sample yields more than 650,000 distinct CDR3 sequences, roughly 53% seen once. What was sequenced was blood. The sequence came from a man aged 80 or over in good health.

CDR3 protein: CASSLEGGWETQYF. The CDR3 region has the DNA TGTGCCAGCAGCTTGGAGGGAGGTTGGGAGACCCAGTACTTC. The V call is TRBV13, the J call TRBJ2-5; the D gene is possibly TRBD2 (6 bases). Trimming removed 3 bases from V and 5 bases from J, with 13 bases in between. Germline-derived CDR1 and CDR2 are PRHDT and FYEKMQ (reference sequence). CDR3 size: 14 residues.